This entry is about one T cell receptor (beta chain). Its antigen is still unknown. This table comes from immunoSEQ multiplex PCR, and its TCRdb copy is limited to in-frame clones, with some not included. This table has around 20,000 clones, more than 75% appearing once. Germline loops: CDR1 SGHAT, CDR2 FQNNGV. V dropped 6 bases and J dropped 5 bases, with 14 bases sitting between them. The CDR3 spans 14 residues. The sample originates from a study of radiotherapy plus CTLA-4 blockade in lung cancer. Study findings and constraints: In blood, TCR clones derived from the tumor expanded after radiotherapy plus ipilimumab.

The TCR originated in a human donor with non-small cell lung cancer whose response to radiotherapy plus ipilimumab could not be evaluated. The sequencing used peripheral blood, collected from a patient treated with radiotherapy plus ipilimumab. The J gene is TRBJ2-1, the V gene TRBV11-2; maybe TRBD2 (6 bases). The chain's CDR3 is CASSRGTQDNEQFF. DNA of the CDR3: TGTGCCAGCAGTCGCGGGACCCAAGACAATGAGCAGTTCTTC.